A single sample is the source of the 19 T cell receptor beta chains below, sequenced in a study of blood T cell repertoires in COVID-19. Sequencing used immunoSEQ multiplex PCR; TCRdb keeps in-frame clones, though not all of them. This table holds some 400,000 clones, approximately 87% found once. The sample comprised peripheral blood. These receptors came from a woman aged 60-75 years with COVID-19, enrolled during active disease.

This chain connects TRBV30 to TRBJ1-5; 9 bases map to TRBD1. The CDR3 has 16 residues. Germline V lookup: CDR1 GTSNPN, CDR2 SVGIG (reference sequence). V was pared by 3 bases and J by 5 bases, with 11 bases of the junction left unmatched. The CDR3 spells CAWRHKGQGLDQPQHF. CDR3 DNA: TGTGCCTGGAGGCACAAGGGACAGGGCCTCGATCAGCCCCAGCATTTT.

The chain couples TRBV27 to TRBJ1-1, with 7 bases identical to TRBD1. Germline V CDR1 and CDR2: MNHEY, SMNVEV (reference sequence). CDR3 length: 15 amino acids. The V gene end was trimmed by 6 bases and the J gene end by 3 bases; junction bases not matched to a gene: 10. CDR3 sequence reads: CASRSLGGVDTEAFF. The DNA of the CDR3 is TGTGCCAGCAGGAGCCTAGGGGGCGTAGACACTGAAGCTTTCTTT.

This clone has more than one count but fewer than ten. The rearrangement uses TRBV27 and TRBJ1-5; D not resolved. CDR1 MNHEY and CDR2 SMNVEV come from the germline V gene (reference sequence). There are 12 residues in the CDR3. V was cut by 8 bases and J by 2 bases, with 7 bases left in between. The CDR3 sequence is CASRRGNQPQHF. For the CDR3, the DNA is TGTGCCAGCCGGCGGGGCAATCAGCCCCAGCATTTT.

Only a few counts were recorded for this clone. J is TRBJ2-7 and V is TRBV6-5; possibly TRBD2 for D (7 bases). This CDR3 has 15 amino acids. Trimming took 0 bases from V and 2 from J, leaving 11 bases between them. Germline CDR1 and CDR2: MNHEY and SVGAGI. The CDR3 bases are TGTGCCAGCAGTTACTCAGCGCGGGGGCCCTACGAGCAGTACTTC. Amino acids: CASSYSARGPYEQYF.

This rearrangement joins TRBV2 to TRBJ2-3; 10 bases map to TRBD2. Germline V lookup: CDR1 SNHLY, CDR2 FYNNEI. The CDR3 length is 19 residues. J gave up 2 bases and V 0 bases, and 11 bases lay outside the gene matches. The CDR3 nucleotides read TGTGCCAGCAGTGAAGCTACAAAGCGGGGGGGGCCGATCACAGATACGCAGTATTTT. Translated, it gives CASSEATKRGGPITDTQYF.

V gene TRBV3-1 (or the pseudogene TRBV3-2) combines with J gene TRBJ1-1; TRBD1 aligns across 7 bases. The CDR3 loop spans 14 amino acids. Germline CDR1 reads LGHDT; CDR2 reads YNNKEL (reference sequence). V lost 5 bases to trimming and J lost 0 bases; unmatched junction nucleotides: 3. This CDR3 reads CASSIGGVNTEAFF. DNA for the CDR3: TGTGCCAGCAGCATAGGGGGCGTGAACACTGAAGCTTTCTTT.

V gene TRBV6-1 combines with J gene TRBJ1-5; D ambiguous. Germline CDR1 MNHNS, CDR2 SASEGT. V dropped 2 bases and J dropped 3 bases, with 17 bases sitting between them. This CDR3 has 17 amino acids. The CDR3 bases are TGTGCCAGCAGTGAAAAAATCGGACCGGGAGACAATCAGCCCCAGCATTTT. Residues: CASSEKIGPGDNQPQHF.

The chain joins TRBV10-3 to TRBJ2-1; unclear D gene. The V and J ends lost 6 bases and 11 bases respectively, with 17 bases between them. CDR3 length: 13 amino acids. From germline, CDR1 is ENHRY and CDR2 SYGVKD. CDR3 in DNA: TGTGCCATCAGAGATCTACAGAACTCTCAGCAGTTCTTC. This gives the protein CAIRDLQNSQQFF.

The rearrangement links TRBV5-1 to TRBJ1-5, with TRBD1 matching 9 bases. Trimming removed 9 bases from V and 4 bases from J; junction bases left unmatched: 8. From germline, CDR1 is SGHRS and CDR2 YFSETQ. The CDR3 loop spans 14 amino acids. The CDR3 coding sequence is TGCGCCATCGCCCGAGGACAGGGGAATCAGCCCCAGCATTTT. Protein product: CAIARGQGNQPQHF.

The chain recombines TRBV24-1 with TRBJ2-5; tentatively, D is TRBD1 (7 bases). The V end was cut by 1 base, the J end by 1 base, with 12 bases between. This CDR3 is built from 16 residues. CDR1 and CDR2 (germline): KGHDR, SFDVKD. This chain's CDR3 is CATSDFTRGVQETQYF. The CDR3, as DNA: TGTGCCACCAGTGATTTCACCAGGGGGGTCCAAGAGACCCAGTACTTC.

V and J are TRBV7-9 and TRBJ1-5; 8 nucleotides agree with TRBD1. There are 19 residues in the CDR3. Trimming took 2 bases from V and 1 from J; bases not matched to a gene: 13. Germline-derived CDR1 and CDR2 are SEHNR and FQNEAQ (reference sequence). CDR3 sequence: CASSLWVGQGAESNQPQHF. In nucleotides, the CDR3 is TGTGCCAGCAGCTTATGGGTCGGGCAGGGGGCAGAGAGCAATCAGCCCCAGCATTTT.

Concerning this clone: At the DNA level, this CDR3 is encoded by other sequences in the same sample as well. The J gene is TRBJ2-3, the V gene TRBV5-1; 8 bases map to TRBD2. Germline CDR1 SGHRS, CDR2 YFSETQ. The CDR3 is 15 residues long. Unmatched junction bases numbered 2, after V lost 0 bases and J lost 2 bases. The DNA of the CDR3 is TGCGCCAGCAGCTTGGTAGCGGGGTCCACAGATACGCAGTATTTT. The encoded protein is CASSLVAGSTDTQYF.

The chain has TRBV3-1 (or the pseudogene TRBV3-2) and TRBJ2-7; D not certain. This CDR3 is built from 15 residues. V shed 0 bases and J shed 1 base, with 10 bases lying between them. CDR1 is LGHDT, CDR2 YNNKEL, per germline (reference sequence). Here the CDR3 reads CASSQDPLRSYEQYF. The CDR3 nucleotides are TGTGCCAGCAGCCAAGACCCACTCCGATCCTACGAGCAGTACTTC.

J is TRBJ1-4 and V is TRBV6-5; tentatively, D is TRBD1 (5 bases). Trimming removed 0 bases at V and 8 bases at J, with 13 bases between. CDR3 size: 15 residues. Per germline, CDR1 MNHEY and CDR2 SVGAGI. DNA of the CDR3: TGTGCCAGCAGTTACTCGAGTTCAGGGTACGAAAAACTGTTTTTT. Amino acid sequence: CASSYSSSGYEKLFF.

The chain links TRBV13 to TRBJ2-3; D is undetermined. The CDR3 has 17 residues. Germline CDR1 and CDR2: PRHDT and FYEKMQ (reference sequence). V lost 3 bases and J 0 bases, leaving 16 bases between the germline ends. The CDR3 region is CASSFLGPSASTDTQYF. The CDR3 DNA reads as TGTGCCAGCAGCTTCCTTGGGCCGTCAGCTAGCACAGATACGCAGTATTTT. Drawing the rest from reference TRBV13 and TRBJ2-3, the complete variable domain is AAGVIQSPRHLIKEKRETATLKCYPIPRHDTVYWYQQGPGQDPQFLISFYEKMQSDKGSIPDRFSAQQFSDYHSELNMSSLELGDSALYFCASSFLGPSASTDTQYFGPGTRLTVL.

The chain combines TRBV5-4 with TRBJ1-2, with 8 bases lining up with TRBD1. Germline V CDR1 and CDR2: SGHNT, YYREEE (reference sequence). The ends lost 4 bases at V and 4 bases at J; junction bases unmatched: 12. The CDR3 spans 16 residues. The chain's CDR3 is CASSAGQANLAYGYTF. The CDR3 nucleotides are TGTGCCAGCAGCGCGGGACAGGCGAACCTCGCCTATGGCTACACCTTC.

The J gene is TRBJ2-6, the V gene TRBV7-9; 8 bases match TRBD2. The CDR3 covers 17 residues. Germline V gives CDR1 SEHNR, CDR2 FQNEAQ (reference sequence). V lost 5 bases and J lost 0; bases outside the gene matches: 6. CDR3 residues: CASSGRAGGSGANVLTF. DNA of the CDR3: TGTGCCAGCAGCGGAAGGGCGGGGGGCTCTGGGGCCAACGTCCTGACTTTC.

V gene TRBV9 combines with J gene TRBJ2-7, with D possibly being TRBD1 (5 bases). Per the germline V gene, CDR1 is SGDLS and CDR2 is YYNGEE. V gave up 0 bases and J gave up 6 bases, with 10 bases separating them. This CDR3 spans 13 amino acids. CDR3 sequence reads: CASSVVERGEQYF. The CDR3 DNA reads as TGTGCCAGCAGCGTAGTGGAAAGGGGCGAGCAGTACTTC.

The rearrangement links TRBV5-6 to TRBJ2-7; 9 bases match TRBD2. The CDR3 has 15 amino acids. Per germline, CDR1 SGHDT and CDR2 YYEEEE. Trimming took 0 bases from V and 3 from J; bases not matched to a gene: 4. CDR3 sequence: CASSLERGAIYEQYF. The CDR3 bases are TGTGCCAGCAGCTTGGAGCGGGGGGCCATCTACGAGCAGTACTTC.